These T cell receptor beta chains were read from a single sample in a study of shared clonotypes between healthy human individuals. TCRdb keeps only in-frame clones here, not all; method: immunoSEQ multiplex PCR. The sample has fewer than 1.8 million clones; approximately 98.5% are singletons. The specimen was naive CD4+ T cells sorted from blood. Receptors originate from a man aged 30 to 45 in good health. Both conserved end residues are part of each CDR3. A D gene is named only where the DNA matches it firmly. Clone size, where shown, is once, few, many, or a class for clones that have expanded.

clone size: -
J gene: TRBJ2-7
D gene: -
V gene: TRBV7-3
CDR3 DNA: TGTGCCAGCAGCCCCGGAGTCGGGGGCGAGCAGTACTTC
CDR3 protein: CASSPGVGGEQYF

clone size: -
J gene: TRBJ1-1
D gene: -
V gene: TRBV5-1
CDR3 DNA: TGCGCCAGCAGCCCTACTGGTGTGAACACTGAAGCTTTCTTT
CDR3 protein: CASSPTGVNTEAFF

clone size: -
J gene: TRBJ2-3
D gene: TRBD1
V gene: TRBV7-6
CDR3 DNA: TGTGCCAGCAGCTTAGGATGGAAGGGGGCAGCAGATACGCAGTATTTT
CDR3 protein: CASSLGWKGAADTQYF

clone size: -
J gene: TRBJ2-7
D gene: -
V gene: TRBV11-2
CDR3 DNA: TGTGCCAGCTCTAGGGGCAGCGTAGACCCAGGGTCGACCTACGAGCAGTACTTC
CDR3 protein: CASSRGSVDPGSTYEQYF

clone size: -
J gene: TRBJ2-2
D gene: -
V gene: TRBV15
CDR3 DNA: TGTGCCACAACCGGGACTCGAACCGCGGAGCTGTTTTTT
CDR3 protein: CATTGTRTAELFF

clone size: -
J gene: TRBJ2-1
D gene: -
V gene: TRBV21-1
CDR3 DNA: TGTGCCAGCAGCAAAGGAGAGGAGGCAGGGGTCGGTGAGCAGTTCTTC
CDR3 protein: CASSKGEEAGVGEQFF

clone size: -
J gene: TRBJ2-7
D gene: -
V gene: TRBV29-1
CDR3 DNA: TGCAGCGGGATACAGGGTCCCTCCTACGAGCAGTACTTC
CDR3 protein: CSGIQGPSYEQYF

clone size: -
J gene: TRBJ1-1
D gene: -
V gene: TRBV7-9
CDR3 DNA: TGTGCCAGCAGCCCTAAGGTCCGACACGACATGAACACTGAAGCTTTCTTT
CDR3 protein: CASSPKVRHDMNTEAFF

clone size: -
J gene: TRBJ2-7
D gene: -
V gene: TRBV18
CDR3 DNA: TGTGCCAGCTCAGCCTATCGAGCCGAGCAGTACTTC
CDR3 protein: CASSAYRAEQYF

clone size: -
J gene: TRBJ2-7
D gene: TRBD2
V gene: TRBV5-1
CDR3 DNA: TGCGCCAGCAGCCTTCTAGCGGGAGGAAACGAGCAGTACTTC
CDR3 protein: CASSLLAGGNEQYF

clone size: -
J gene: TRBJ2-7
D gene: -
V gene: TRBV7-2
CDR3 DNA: TGTGCCAGCAGCCGCAGTGGGGGACAAGTCTACGAGCAGTACTTC
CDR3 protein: CASSRSGGQVYEQYF

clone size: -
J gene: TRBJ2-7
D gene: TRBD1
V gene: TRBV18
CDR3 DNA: TGTGCCAGCTCACAGACACCCACAGGGGGCCTAGGGGGGGTCTCCTACGAGCAGTACTTC
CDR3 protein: CASSQTPTGGLGGVSYEQYF

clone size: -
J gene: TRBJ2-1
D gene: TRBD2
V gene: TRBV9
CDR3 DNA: TGTGCCAGCAGCGTACCAACCGGGGCGGGAGGGCGTTACAATGAGCAGTTCTTC
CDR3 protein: CASSVPTGAGGRYNEQFF

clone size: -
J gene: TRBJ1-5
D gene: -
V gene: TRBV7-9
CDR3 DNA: TGTGCCAGCAGCTCGGGGCGGACTTACAATCAGCCCCAGCATTTT
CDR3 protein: CASSSGRTYNQPQHF

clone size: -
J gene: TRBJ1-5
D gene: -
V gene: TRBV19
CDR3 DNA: TGTGCCAGTAGTAGGGCAGGGAATCAGCCCCAGCATTTT
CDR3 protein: CASSRAGNQPQHF

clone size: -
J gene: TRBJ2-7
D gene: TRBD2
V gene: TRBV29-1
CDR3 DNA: TGCAGCGTCAGTCCGGGACTACATTCCTACGAGCAGTACTTC
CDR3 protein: CSVSPGLHSYEQYF

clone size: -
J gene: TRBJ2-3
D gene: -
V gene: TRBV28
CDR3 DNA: TGTGCCAGCTTGACTTCTAGCACAGATACGCAGTATTTT
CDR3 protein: CASLTSSTDTQYF

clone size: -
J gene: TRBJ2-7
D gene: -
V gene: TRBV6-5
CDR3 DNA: TGTGCCACCGGGCTAGGCTACTCCTACGAGCAGTACTTC
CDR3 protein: CATGLGYSYEQYF

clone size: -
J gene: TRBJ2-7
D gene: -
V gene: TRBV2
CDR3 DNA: TGTGCCAGCAGGATCGCAGGGGTAAACTACGAGCAGTACTTC
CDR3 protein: CASRIAGVNYEQYF

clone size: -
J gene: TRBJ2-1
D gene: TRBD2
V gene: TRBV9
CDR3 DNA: TGTGCCAGCAGCGAGACCCCACTAGCGGGAGGCAATGAGCAGTTCTTC
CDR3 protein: CASSETPLAGGNEQFF

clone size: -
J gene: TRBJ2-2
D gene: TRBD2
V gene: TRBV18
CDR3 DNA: TGTGCCAGCTCACTAGATCTAGCGGGAAACACCGGGGAGCTGTTTTTT
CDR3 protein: CASSLDLAGNTGELFF

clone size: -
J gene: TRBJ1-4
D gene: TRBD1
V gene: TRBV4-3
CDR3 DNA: TGCGCCAGCCGGGACAGGAGGGAGGGGACTAATGAAAAACTGTTTTTT
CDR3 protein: CASRDRREGTNEKLFF

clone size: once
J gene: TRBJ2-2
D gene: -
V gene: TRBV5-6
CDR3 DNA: TGTGCCAGCAGCTTCCTCTCAATATCGAACACCGGGGAGCTGTTTTTT
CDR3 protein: CASSFLSISNTGELFF

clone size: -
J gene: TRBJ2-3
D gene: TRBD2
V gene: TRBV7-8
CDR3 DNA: TGTGCCAGCAGCTTAGTGAGGGCGGGACTAGCGGGAGATACGCAGTATTTT
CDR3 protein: CASSLVRAGLAGDTQYF

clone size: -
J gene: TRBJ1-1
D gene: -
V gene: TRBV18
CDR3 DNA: TGTGCCAGCTCACCTCCCGGGAGAGGGTTGACTGAAGCTTTCTTT
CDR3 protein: CASSPPGRGLTEAFF

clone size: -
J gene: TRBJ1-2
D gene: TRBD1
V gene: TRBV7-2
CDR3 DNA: TGTGCCAGCAGCCGGTACAGGGGAGCTAACTATGGCTACACCTTC
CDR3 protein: CASSRYRGANYGYTF

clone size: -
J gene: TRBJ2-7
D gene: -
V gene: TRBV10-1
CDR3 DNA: TGCGCCAGCAGTGAGTCGACTGGGGGGCAGTACTTC
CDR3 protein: CASSESTGGQYF

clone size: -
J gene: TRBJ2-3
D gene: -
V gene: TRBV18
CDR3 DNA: TGTGCCAGCTCACCCCCGGGGTCCACAGATACGCAGTATTTT
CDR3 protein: CASSPPGSTDTQYF

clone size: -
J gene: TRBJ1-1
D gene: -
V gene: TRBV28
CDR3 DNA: TGTGCCAGCAGTTTACAGGCCCCTGAAGCTTTCTTT
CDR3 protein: CASSLQAPEAFF

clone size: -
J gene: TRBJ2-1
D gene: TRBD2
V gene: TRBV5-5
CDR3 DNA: TGTGCCAGCAGCTTGGGGACTAGCGGGAGAAATTACAATGAGCAGTTCTTC
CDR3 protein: CASSLGTSGRNYNEQFF

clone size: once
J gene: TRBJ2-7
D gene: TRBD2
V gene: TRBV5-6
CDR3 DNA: TGTGCCAGCAGCTTGCCCAGCGGGGGAAAATACGAGCAGTACTTC
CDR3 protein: CASSLPSGGKYEQYF

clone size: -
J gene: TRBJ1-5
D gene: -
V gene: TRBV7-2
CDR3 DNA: TGTGCCAGCAGCTTAAGGGGTGGCAATCAGCCCCAGCATTTT
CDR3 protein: CASSLRGGNQPQHF

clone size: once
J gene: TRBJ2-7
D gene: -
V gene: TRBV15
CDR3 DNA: TGTGCCACCAGCAGAGGTCGACCAGCGGTGGGGCTACGCGAGCAGTACTTC
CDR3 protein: CATSRGRPAVGLREQYF

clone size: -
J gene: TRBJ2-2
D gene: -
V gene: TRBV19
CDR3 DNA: TGTGCCAGTAGTCCCGTAATCGGGACTAACACCGGGGAGCTGTTTTTT
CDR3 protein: CASSPVIGTNTGELFF

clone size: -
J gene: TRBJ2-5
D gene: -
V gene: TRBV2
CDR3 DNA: TGTGCCAGCAGTGTCCGAGCGTCTCAAGAGACCCAGTACTTC
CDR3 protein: CASSVRASQETQYF

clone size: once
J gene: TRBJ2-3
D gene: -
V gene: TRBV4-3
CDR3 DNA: TGCGCCAGCAGCCAGTCCCCGAGGGATACGCAGTATTTT
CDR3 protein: CASSQSPRDTQYF

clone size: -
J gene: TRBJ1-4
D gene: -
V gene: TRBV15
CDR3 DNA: TGTGCCACCAGCAGGGCGGGGAATGAAAAACTGTTTTTT
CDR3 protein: CATSRAGNEKLFF

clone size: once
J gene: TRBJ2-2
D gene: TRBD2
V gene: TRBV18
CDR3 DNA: TGTGCCAGCTCAGAGACTAGCGGAATAAGTGGGAACACCGGGGAGCTGTTTTTT
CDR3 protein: CASSETSGISGNTGELFF

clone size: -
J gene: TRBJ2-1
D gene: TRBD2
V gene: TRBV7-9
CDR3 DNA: TGTGCCAGCAGCTTAGTGGGCGGGAGCGGCAATGAGCAGTTCTTC
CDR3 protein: CASSLVGGSGNEQFF

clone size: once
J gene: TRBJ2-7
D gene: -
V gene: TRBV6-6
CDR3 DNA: TGTGCCAGCAGCCCCCGGGCGGCCATAAGCTCCTACGAGCAGTACTTC
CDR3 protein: CASSPRAAISSYEQYF

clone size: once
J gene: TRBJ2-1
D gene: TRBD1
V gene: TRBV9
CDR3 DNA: TGTGCCAGCTGCCGGGACAGGGGGCTTGATGAGCAGTTCTTC
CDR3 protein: CASCRDRGLDEQFF

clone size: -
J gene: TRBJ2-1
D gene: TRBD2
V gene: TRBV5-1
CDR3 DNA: TGCGCCAGCAGCTTGGGGCTCGCGGGAGGCCTCAATGAGCAGTTCTTC
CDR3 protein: CASSLGLAGGLNEQFF

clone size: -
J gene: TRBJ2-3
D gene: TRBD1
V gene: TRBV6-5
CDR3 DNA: TGTGCCAGCAGATTTACAGGGGGTAAGGATACGCAGTATTTT
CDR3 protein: CASRFTGGKDTQYF